A selection of T cell receptor beta chains follows, all from one sample in a study of blood T cells in healthy people across ages. TCRdb reanalysed the 5' RACE reads using MiXCR and keeps one entry per CDR3 protein. The repertoire has 800,000 to 950,000 distinct CDR3 sequences, almost 30% of them found once; the top ten carry 10%. These records were also assigned to another study, of T cells of mothers and their children.

The specimen was blood. The receptor source for this set is a woman in her thirties or forties in good health. Each CDR3 is given without its conserved first and last residue. Fields, in order: CDR3 protein, V gene, D gene, J gene. The D gene is left open where the match is weak.

SAPAGFGETQY TRBV20-1 NA TRBJ2-5
SVLVSYEQY TRBV29-1 NA TRBJ2-7
ASSQAGYTGELF TRBV4-1 NA TRBJ2-2
ASSHGLRRAGGFSYNEQF TRBV4-1 TRBD2 TRBJ2-1
ACNRMGDNQPQH TRBV5-6 NA TRBJ1-5
ASSSVLGPNEKLF TRBV12-3/TRBV12-4 NA TRBJ1-4
ASSAQITSNQPQH TRBV5-6 NA TRBJ1-5
ASLSGVSSYNEQF TRBV28 TRBD2 TRBJ2-1
ASSQGQPGPTDTQY TRBV4-2 TRBD1 TRBJ2-3
ASSVTSGGTGELF TRBV5-4 TRBD2 TRBJ2-2